Presented here are 25 T cell receptor beta chains from one specimen sequenced in a study of tumor and adjacent non-tumor tissue in lung cancer. The library came from three nested PCR rounds adapted from ARM-PCR protocols. TCRdb re-called the multiplex PCR reads with MiXCR, one entry per CDR3 protein. The sample contains around 71,000 distinct CDR3 sequences, roughly 72% of which appear only once. No cell sorting was done before RNA was extracted from the tissue. Sequences were obtained from lung tumor tissue. These receptors were taken from a woman in her thirties or forties with non-small cell lung cancer.

A note on this clonotype: Sequence at one end of the junction differs from germline and may be a read error. The genes are TRBV6-4 and TRBJ2-1; 11 positions match TRBD1. The CDR3 is 15 amino acids. The germline gives CDR1 MRHNA, CDR2 SNTAGT. CDR3 amino acids: CASSDEGTGGNEQFF. The CDR3 DNA reads as TGTGCCAGCAGTGACGAGGGGACAGGGGGAAATGAGCAGTTCTTT.

Concerning this clonotype itself: The conserved phenylalanine or tryptophan normally closing the CDR3 is absent here, so this likely arose from a read error. It is unclear where the CDR3 begins or ends on the DNA, so no DNA is shown, and the CDR3 is as TCRdb lists it. The chain couples TRBV20-1 to TRBJ2-5; the table's D gene call, TRBD1, was not cross checked with the DNA. Per the germline V gene, CDR1 is DFQATT and CDR2 is SNEGSKA (reference sequence). The CDR3 region is 12 residues in length, termini included. The CDR3 here is CSEDGPRETKYL.

This clonotype was detected a few times. A much more abundant neighbour one base away suggests this may be a read error. This rearrangement joins TRBV7-9 to TRBJ1-6; D not certain. Between the trimmed V and J ends, which lost 6 bases and 8 bases, there was a span of 14 bases. The CDR3 is 14 amino acids. Germline CDR1 SEHNR, CDR2 FQNEAQ (reference sequence). The CDR3 nucleotides read TGTGCCAGCAGTCGAGAATCGGCCGATTCACCCCTCCACTTT. This translates into CASSRESADSPLHF.

This clonotype came up once. A junction end diverges from the germline sequence, so it may reflect a read error. The V and J genes are TRBV6-5 and TRBJ2-3, with D hard to call. From germline, CDR1 is MNHEY and CDR2 SVGAGI. The length of the CDR3 is 14 residues. The CDR3 is CASSYTTNTDAQYF. The CDR3 DNA sequence: TGTGCCAGCAGTTACACAACTAACACAGATGCGCAGTATTTT.

About this clonotype: One end of the junction varies from germline; a read error may be responsible. This rearrangement joins TRBV11-3 to TRBJ1-1; D is unclear. This CDR3 spans 16 amino acids. CDR1 and CDR2 from the germline V gene are SGHNT and YENEEA. The CDR3 DNA reads TGTGCCAGAAGCACACGGACTGAGTCCATGAACACTGAAGTTTTCTTT. Amino acid sequence: CARSTRTESMNTEVFF.

The count of this clonotype is one. This chain connects TRBV7-2 to TRBJ2-5; tentatively, D is TRBD1 (6 bases). V lost 5 bases, J lost 1 base, and 14 bases lay in between. This CDR3 is 15 amino acids long. Germline V gene lookup returns CDR1 SGHTA and CDR2 FQGNSA. The CDR3, as DNA: TGTACCAGCAGCCAACCCAGGGGCCTCCAAGAGACCCAGTACTTC. Its translation: CTSSQPRGLQETQYF.

About this clonotype itself: The missing conserved phenylalanine or tryptophan at the end of this CDR3 makes a read error likely. The limits of the CDR3 on the DNA are not certain, so only TCRdb's listed CDR3 is given. V gene TRBV12-3 or TRBV12-4 combines with J gene TRBJ2-7; TRBD1, as called in the table, went unchecked against the DNA. Both ends counted, the CDR3 spans 14 residues. CDR3 residues: CASRVAGGGYEQYI.

On this clonotype: Its ends do not fully match the called genes, so a read error is possible. The chain carries TRBV29-1 and TRBJ2-7; 9 bases fit TRBD1. CDR1 SQVTM and CDR2 ANQGSEA come from the germline V gene. CDR3 length: 13 residues. CDR3 coding DNA: TGCAGTGTTGCCGGACAGGGGTGTCACGAGCAGTACTTC. Amino acids: CSVAGQGCHEQYF.

This clonotype was counted only a few times. One end of the junction does not line up with germline, which may come from a read error. The rearrangement links TRBV29-1 to TRBJ1-5, with a weak D call TRBD1 (5 bases). This CDR3 spans 14 amino acids. Germline CDR1 and CDR2: SQVTM and ANQGSEA. The CDR3 loop reads CSVGPERGNQPQHF. CDR3 coding DNA: TGCAGCGTTGGTCCTGAGCGGGGCAATCAGCCCCAACATTTT. The variable domain in full, completed from reference TRBV29-1 and TRBJ1-5, reads SAVISQKPSRDICQRGTSLTIQCQVDSQVTMMFWYRQQPGQSLTLIATANQGSEATYESGFVIDKFPISRPNLTFSTLTVSNMSPEDSSIYLCSVGPERGNQPQHFGDGTRLSIL.

As regards this clonotype: One end of the junction varies from germline; a read error may be responsible. The chain has TRBV5-1 and TRBJ2-6; D is possibly TRBD2 (7 bases). CDR1 and CDR2 from the germline V gene are SGHRS and YFSETQ. This CDR3 has 17 residues. In DNA form, the CDR3 reads TGCGCCAGCAGCCTCAACGGGGGGCTCTTTGGGGCCAACGTCGTGACTTTC. Translation gives CASSLNGGLFGANVVTF.

Remarks on this clonotype: Relative to the germline gene, one junction end is altered; a read error may explain this. V and J are TRBV4-1 and TRBJ2-5; the D gene could be TRBD1 or TRBD2 (5 bases each). This CDR3 is built from 15 residues. Germline loops: CDR1 MGHRA, CDR2 YSYEKL. The CDR3 bases are TGCGCCAGCAGACAAGATCGGGACGGGGCTGATACCCAGTACTTC. Protein: CASRQDRDGADTQYF.

Comment on this clonotype: The junction differs from germline at one of its ends, possibly a read error. This chain uses TRBV6-1 with TRBJ2-5; D tentatively reads TRBD1 or TRBD2 (6 bases each). Per germline, CDR1 MNHNS and CDR2 SASEGT. The CDR3 is 15 residues long. The CDR3 region has the DNA TGTGCCAGCAAGAAGGGGGTATGGGGGGAAGAGATCCAGTACTTC. This codes for CASKKGVWGEEIQYF.

Concerning this clonotype: This clone may be a read error of a much larger clone one base away. V and J are TRBV20-1 and TRBJ2-6; 8 bases align to TRBD1. The CDR3 length is 17 residues. J gave up 0 bases and V 5 bases, and 9 bases lay outside the gene matches. Germline lookup yields CDR1 DFQATT and CDR2 SNEGSKA (reference sequence). CDR3 amino acids: CSAGKTGENSGANVLTF. Written as DNA, the CDR3 is TGCAGTGCTGGAAAGACAGGGGAAAACTCTGGGGCCAACGTCCTGACTTTC.

Points on this clonotype: The final CDR3 position lacks the conserved phenylalanine or tryptophan, pointing to a likely read error. The chain has TRBV11-2 and TRBJ2-1; 13 positions agree with TRBD2. Germline V CDR1 and CDR2: SGHAT, FQNNGV. CDR3 length equals 18 residues. CDR3 DNA sequence: TGTGCTAGCAGATCTAGACTAGCGGGGGGCCCTGGGACCAATGAGCAGTTCCTC. Translating gives CASRSRLAGGPGTNEQFL.

This chain connects TRBV6-5 to TRBJ2-4; TRBD1 matches at 7 bases. This CDR3 comprises 13 residues. With 7 bases clipped from V and 7 bases from J, the junction kept 7 bases outside the gene matches. CDR1 and CDR2 from the germline V gene are MNHEY and SVGAGI. The CDR3 DNA follows: TGTGCCAGCAACTTGACAGGGTGGAACATTCAGTACTTC. Translated, it gives CASNLTGWNIQYF.

The chain links TRBV4-2 to TRBJ2-2; D may be TRBD1 or TRBD2 (8 bases each). The CDR3 spans 18 residues. Trimming removed 3 bases at V and 1 base at J, with 18 bases between. The germline V gene encodes CDR1 LGHNA and CDR2 YNFKEQ. This CDR3 is CASSHPGQAGGNTGELFF. The CDR3 DNA sequence: TGTGCCAGCAGCCATCCGGGACAGGCGGGGGGGAACACCGGGGAGCTGTTTTTT.

The gene calls are TRBV10-1 and TRBJ2-7; D is unresolved. The CDR3 loop spans 13 amino acids. Deletions cut 5 bases from V and 2 bases from J, with 10 bases between. Germline V lookup: CDR1 WNHNN, CDR2 SYGVQD (reference sequence). The CDR3 DNA reads TGCGCCAGCAGTCGTGAGGTAGCCTACGAGCAGTACTTC. It yields the protein CASSREVAYEQYF.

The chain employs TRBV20-1 and TRBJ2-1; D perhaps matches TRBD2 (6 bases). The CDR3 consists of 15 residues. Trimming took off 5 bases at V and 9 bases at J, with 23 bases between the two ends. The germline V gene has CDR1 DFQATT and CDR2 SNEGSKA (reference sequence). CDR3 bases: TGCAGTGCTCCAGATCCGGGACTTGCCAACAGTGAGCAGTTCTTC. Its translation is CSAPDPGLANSEQFF.

The chain carries TRBV20-1 and TRBJ1-6; 10 bases map to TRBD1. The CDR3 is 15 amino acids. CDR1 is DFQATT, CDR2 SNEGSKA, per germline (reference sequence). Germline trimming cut 2 bases from V and 10 bases from J; bases unmatched to any gene: 8. The CDR3 loop is CSARYGDRGSSPLHF. Written as DNA, the CDR3 is TGCAGTGCTAGATATGGGGACAGGGGATCGTCACCCCTCCACTTT.

This clonotype occurred many times. The chain uses TRBV14 and TRBJ2-1, with a possible D match to TRBD2 (5 bases). The CDR3 spans 14 residues. V gave up 4 bases and J gave up 5 bases, with 12 bases separating them. Per germline, CDR1 SGHDN and CDR2 FVKESK. CDR3 region: CASSPLGSDNEQFF. In DNA, the CDR3 is TGTGCCAGCAGCCCCCTAGGTAGCGACAATGAGCAGTTCTTC.

On this clonotype itself: The conserved phenylalanine or tryptophan normally closing the CDR3 is absent here, so this likely arose from a read error. This CDR3 is CASSEVHGEQYI. The DNA for the CDR3 is TGTGCCAGCAGTGAGGTACATGGCGAGCAGTACATC. The rearrangement uses TRBV6-1 and TRBJ2-7, with D uncertain. The V end lost 3 bases, the J end lost 6 bases, and 9 bases lay between the germline ends. CDR3 size: 12 residues. CDR1 MNHNS and CDR2 SASEGT come from the germline V gene.

Of note for this clonotype: Germline is not matched at one junction end, which may reflect a read error. The rearrangement joins TRBV28 to TRBJ2-7; D is uncertain. The CDR3 runs 13 residues. The germline V gene encodes CDR1 MDHEN and CDR2 SYDVKM. The CDR3 region is CASSFRYPGEKYF. CDR3 sequence (DNA): TGTGCCAGCAGTTTCCGCTATCCGGGCGAGAAGTACTTT.

On this clonotype itself: Relative to the germline gene, one junction end is altered; a read error may explain this. The V gene is TRBV6-1, the J gene TRBJ2-7, with D perhaps matching TRBD1 or TRBD2 (5 bases each). Germline V gives CDR1 MNHNS, CDR2 SASEGT. There are 13 residues in the CDR3. This CDR3 is CGSLGPLTYEQYF. CDR3 nucleotide sequence: TGTGGCAGCCTGGGACCTCTTACCTACGAGCAGTACTTC.

In the case of this clonotype: Compared with germline, one end of the junction differs, possibly owing to a read error. V and J are TRBV12-3 or TRBV12-4 and TRBJ2-1, with D maybe TRBD2 (6 bases). The CDR3 covers 15 residues. The CDR3, as DNA: TGTGACAGCAGTCCCCGGGGAAGGGGAGGCTATGAGCAGTTCTTC. Residues: CDSSPRGRGGYEQFF.

As to this clonotype: One end of the junction fails to match germline, which may point to a read error. CDR3 in DNA: TGCGCCAGCAGCCGAGTAGCGGGAGCCCGGGCCTACGAGCATTACTTC. It encodes CASSRVAGARAYEHYF. The chain uses TRBV10-2 and TRBJ2-7; the match to TRBD2 covers 9 bases. The CDR3 length is 16 residues. Looked up from germline, CDR1 is WSHSY and CDR2 is SAAADI.